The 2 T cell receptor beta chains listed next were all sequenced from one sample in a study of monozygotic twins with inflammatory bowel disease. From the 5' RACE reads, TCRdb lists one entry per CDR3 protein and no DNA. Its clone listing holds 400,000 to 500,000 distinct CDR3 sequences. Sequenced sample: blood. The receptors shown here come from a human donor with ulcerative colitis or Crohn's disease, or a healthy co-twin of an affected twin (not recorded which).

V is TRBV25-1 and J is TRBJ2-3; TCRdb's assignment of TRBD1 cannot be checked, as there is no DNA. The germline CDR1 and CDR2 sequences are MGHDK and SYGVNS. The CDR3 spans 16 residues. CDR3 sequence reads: CASSEYYRRSTDTQYF.

The CDR3 spells CASSSPWESSGELFF. This chain uses TRBV7-3 with TRBJ2-2; TCRdb's D gene call, TRBD1, goes unchecked for lack of DNA. The CDR3 runs 15 residues. Germline V CDR1 and CDR2: SGHTA, FQGTGA. The entire variable domain, with the rest obtained from reference TRBV7-3 and TRBJ2-2, is as follows: GAGVSQTPSNKVTEKGKYVELRCDPISGHTALYWYRQSLGQGPEFLIYFQGTGAADDSGLPNDRFFAVRPEGSVSTLKIQRTERGDSAVYLCASSSPWESSGELFFGEGSRLTVL.